This T cell receptor beta chain was found in a study of blood T cell repertoires in COVID-19. Across the whole study: Researchers got acute and convalescent COVID-19 samples from the United States, Italy and Spain. From T cells, B-cell-depleted T cells, or PBMCs came the material, which was cDNA or gDNA.

Membership in each cohort depended on participant-reported clinical history. The table came from immunoSEQ multiplex PCR; TCRdb's copy has only in-frame clones and leaves some out. This sample has a few hundred thousand clones, with approximately 86% found just once. Losses at the gene ends were 6 bases for V and 10 bases for J; bases not matched to a gene: 8. This CDR3 contains 13 residues. CDR1 and CDR2 from the germline V gene are MDHEN and SYDVKM. The rearrangement joins TRBV28 to TRBJ2-1; 8 nucleotides align to TRBD1. The receptor's source is a woman aged 60-70 years who had recovered from COVID-19. The sample was PBMCs or T cells enriched from blood (not recorded which). CDR3 bases: TGTGCCAGCAGCCCCCGACAGGGGAGGGAGCAGTTCTTC. It is translated as CASSPRQGREQFF.